The source of this TCR beta chain is a study of T cells in Graves' hyperthyroidism and ophthalmopathy. Germline-derived CDR1 and CDR2 are MGHRA and YSYEKL. V lost 0 bases to trimming and J lost 4 bases; unmatched junction nucleotides: 11. The length of the CDR3 is 18 residues. Researchers amplified the TCR beta CDR3 regions from RNA transcripts. The HTBI set primed first-round TCR CDR3 RT-PCR. Via MiXCR, TCRdb re-called the multiplex PCR reads, giving one row per CDR3 protein. The sample yields roughly 350,000 distinct CDR3 sequences, roughly an eighth seen once. This clonotype has only a few counts. This receptor was identified in a woman aged 35 to 49 with Graves' ophthalmopathy. The sequencing input was blood. The chain uses TRBV4-1 and TRBJ2-3, with 9 bases aligning to TRBD2. The CDR3 DNA is TGCGCCAGCAGCCAAGATGGGTTAGCGGGGGCGACCTCAGATACGCAGTATTTT. Translating it yields CASSQDGLAGATSDTQYF.